The clone carrying this T cell receptor (beta chain) was seen repeatedly, ten times or more. Its target is unknown. The CDR3 is made up of 15 amino acids. V lost 2 bases and J 0 bases, leaving 10 bases between the germline ends. CDR1 and CDR2 from the germline V gene are MGHRA and YSYEKL. The data were taken from a study of T cells in Graves' hyperthyroidism and ophthalmopathy. Study outcomes and limitations: In the blood, most expanded thyroid clonotypes above 0.001 appeared as well. Ophthalmopathy was told apart from stable hyperthyroidism by a 13 V-J model.

Diagnosing involved the use of clinical symptoms, serum thyroxine and TRAb, thyroid ultrasound and orbital computed tomography. Amplified regions were TCR beta CDR3 sequences from RNA transcripts. The HTBI set primed first-round TCR CDR3 RT-PCR. TCRdb reprocessed the multiplex PCR reads with MiXCR, giving one entry per CDR3 protein. The data contain approximately 520,000 distinct CDR3 sequences, around 22% of them seen just once; the ten biggest clones take up around 10%. The TCR comes from a woman aged 25 to 39 with Graves' ophthalmopathy. V is TRBV4-1 and J is TRBJ1-2, with D possibly TRBD1 on 5 matching bases. Sample: blood. CDR3 nucleotides: TGCGCCAGCAGCCAACCGACAGCCCCTAACTATGGCTACACCTTC. This translates into CASSQPTAPNYGYTF.